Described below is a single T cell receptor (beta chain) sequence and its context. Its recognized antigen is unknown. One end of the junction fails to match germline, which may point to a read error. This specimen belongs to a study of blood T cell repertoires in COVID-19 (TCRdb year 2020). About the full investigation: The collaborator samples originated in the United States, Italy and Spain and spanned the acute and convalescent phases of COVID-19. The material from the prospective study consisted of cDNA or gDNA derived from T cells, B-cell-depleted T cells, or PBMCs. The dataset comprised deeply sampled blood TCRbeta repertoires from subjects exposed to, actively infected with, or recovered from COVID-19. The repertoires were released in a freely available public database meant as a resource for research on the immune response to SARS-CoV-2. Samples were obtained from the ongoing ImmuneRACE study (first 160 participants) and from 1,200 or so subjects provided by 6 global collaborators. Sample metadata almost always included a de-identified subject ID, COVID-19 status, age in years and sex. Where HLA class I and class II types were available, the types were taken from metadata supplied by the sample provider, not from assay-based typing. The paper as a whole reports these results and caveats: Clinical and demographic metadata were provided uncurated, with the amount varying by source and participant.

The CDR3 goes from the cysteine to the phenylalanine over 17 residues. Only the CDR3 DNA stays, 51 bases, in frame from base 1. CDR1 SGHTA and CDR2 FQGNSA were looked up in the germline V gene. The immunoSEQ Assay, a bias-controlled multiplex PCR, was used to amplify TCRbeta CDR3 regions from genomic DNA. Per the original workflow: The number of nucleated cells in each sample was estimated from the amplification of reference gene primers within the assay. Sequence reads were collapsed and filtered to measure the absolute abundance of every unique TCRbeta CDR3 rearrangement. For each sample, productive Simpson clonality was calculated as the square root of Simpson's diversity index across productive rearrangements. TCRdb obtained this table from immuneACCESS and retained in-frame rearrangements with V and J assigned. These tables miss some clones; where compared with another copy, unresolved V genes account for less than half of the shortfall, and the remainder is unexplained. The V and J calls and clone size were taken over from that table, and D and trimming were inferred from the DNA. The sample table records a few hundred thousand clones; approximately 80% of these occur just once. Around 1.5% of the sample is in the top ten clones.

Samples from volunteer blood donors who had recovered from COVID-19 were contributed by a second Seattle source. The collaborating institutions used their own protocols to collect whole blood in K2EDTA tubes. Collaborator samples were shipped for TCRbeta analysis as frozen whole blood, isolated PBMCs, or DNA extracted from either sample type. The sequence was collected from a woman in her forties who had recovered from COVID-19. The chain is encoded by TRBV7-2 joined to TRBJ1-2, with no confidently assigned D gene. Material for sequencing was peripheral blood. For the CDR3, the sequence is CASSLTLEGVTNDGYTF. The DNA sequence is TGTGCCAGCAGCTTAACGTTGGAAGGAGTAACTAACGATGGCTACACCTTC. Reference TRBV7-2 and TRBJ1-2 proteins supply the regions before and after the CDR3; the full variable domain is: GAGVSQSPSNKVTEKGKDVELRCDPISGHTALYWYRQSLGQGLEFLIYFQGNSAPDKSGLPSDRFSAERTGGSVSTLTIQRTQQEDSAVYLCASSLTLEGVTNDGYTFGSGTRLTVV.